The 4 T cell receptor beta chains given below trace back to one sample, sequenced in a study of blood T cell repertoires in COVID-19. Clones were sequenced by immunoSEQ multiplex PCR, and TCRdb holds only the in-frame ones, with some missing. Here the sample spans approximately 500,000 clones, 89% being singletons. The material sequenced was peripheral blood. All receptors derive from a man between 18 and 35 years old with COVID-19, enrolled during active disease.

The chain combines TRBV27 with TRBJ2-3; 9 bases are shared with TRBD2. The junction had 10 bases not matched to a gene; V was cut back by 8 bases and J by 1 base. The CDR3 has 16 residues. CDR1 MNHEY and CDR2 SMNVEV come from the germline V gene (reference sequence). The CDR3 region has the DNA TGTGCCAGCGCGGGGGGCGGGAGGGCCGGCACAGATACGCAGTATTTT. Protein: CASAGGGRAGTDTQYF.

The chain uses TRBV5-1 and TRBJ1-2; D perhaps matches TRBD1 (5 bases). V shed 1 base and J shed 5 bases, with 18 bases lying between them. The CDR3 is 16 amino acids. The germline gives CDR1 SGHRS, CDR2 YFSETQ. CDR3 sequence reads: CASSLLEGGAAYGYTF. For the CDR3, the DNA is TGCGCCAGCAGCTTGTTAGAAGGAGGGGCCGCTTATGGCTACACCTTC.

This clone was observed a single time. For the CDR3, the DNA is TGTGCTAGTGGTTTGGGCCCCAACCGCAGGGGGCACGGCTACACCTTC. It encodes CASGLGPNRRGHGYTF. This sequence joins TRBV12-5 and TRBJ1-2; 8 bases are shared with TRBD1. Germline lookup yields CDR1 LGHNT and CDR2 FRNRAP. J was trimmed by 8 bases and V by 1 base; bases with no gene match: 12. This CDR3 is 16 amino acids long. The whole variable domain, remainder taken from reference TRBV12-5 and TRBJ1-2, is DARVTQTPRHKVTEMGQEVTMRCQPILGHNTVFWYRQTMMQGLELLAYFRNRAPLDDSGMPKDRFSAEMPDATLATLKIQPSEPRDSAVYFCASGLGPNRRGHGYTFGSGTRLTVV.

The chain couples TRBV5-1 to TRBJ2-1, with TRBD1 matching 8 bases. CDR1 SGHRS and CDR2 YFSETQ come from the germline V gene. V shed 4 bases and J 8 bases; nucleotides not matched to a gene: 14. The CDR3 runs to 16 residues. The CDR3: CASSTQGARVPDEQFF. In DNA form, the CDR3 reads TGCGCCAGCAGCACCCAGGGGGCTAGGGTCCCAGATGAGCAGTTCTTC. The entire variable domain, with the rest obtained from reference TRBV5-1 and TRBJ2-1, is as follows: KAGVTQTPRYLIKTRGQQVTLSCSPISGHRSVSWYQQTPGQGLQFLFEYFSETQRNKGNFPGRFSGRQFSNSRSEMNVSTLELGDSALYLCASSTQGARVPDEQFFGPGTRLTVL.